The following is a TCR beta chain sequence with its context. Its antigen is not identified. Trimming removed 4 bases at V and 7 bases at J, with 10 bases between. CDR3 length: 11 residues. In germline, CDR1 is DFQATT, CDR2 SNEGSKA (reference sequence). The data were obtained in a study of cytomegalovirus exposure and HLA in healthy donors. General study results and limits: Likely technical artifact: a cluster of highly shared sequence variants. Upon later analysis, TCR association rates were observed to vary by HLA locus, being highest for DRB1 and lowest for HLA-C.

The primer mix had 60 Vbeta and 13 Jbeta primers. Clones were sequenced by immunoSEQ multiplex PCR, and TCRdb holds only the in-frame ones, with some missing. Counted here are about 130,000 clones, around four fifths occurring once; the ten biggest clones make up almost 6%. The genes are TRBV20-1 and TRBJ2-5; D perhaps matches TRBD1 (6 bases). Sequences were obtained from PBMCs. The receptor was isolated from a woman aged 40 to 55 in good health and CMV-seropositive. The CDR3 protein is CSANRGGTQYF. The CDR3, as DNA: TGCAGTGCTAACCGAGGGGGGACCCAGTACTTC.